This entry describes one T cell receptor beta chain. Per the original methods: Using reference gene primer amplification, nucleated cell counts were estimated. The data were produced by immunoSEQ multiplex PCR, yet TCRdb's version contains in-frame clones alone and is incomplete. V, J and clone size are taken as reported in that table, and D and trimming were inferred from the DNA itself. The repertoire includes about 410,000 clones, just over 85% of them detected once, and under 1.5% sits in the top ten. This sample was taken from a study of blood T cell repertoires in COVID-19. Study details: Acute and convalescent COVID-19 specimens originated in the United States, Italy and Spain.

CDR1 and CDR2 (germline): WNHNN, SYGVQD (reference sequence). This CDR3 region has 14 residues. V shed 6 bases and J 6 bases; nucleotides not matched to a gene: 7. This sequence was found in a woman in her 30s with active or convalescent COVID-19. This chain uses TRBV10-1 with TRBJ2-2; 7 bases agree with TRBD1. The sequencing sample was made of peripheral blood. CDR3 DNA: TGCGCCAGCAGCAGTCATCAGGGGGCCGGGGAGCTGTTTTTT. Its translation: CASSSHQGAGELFF.